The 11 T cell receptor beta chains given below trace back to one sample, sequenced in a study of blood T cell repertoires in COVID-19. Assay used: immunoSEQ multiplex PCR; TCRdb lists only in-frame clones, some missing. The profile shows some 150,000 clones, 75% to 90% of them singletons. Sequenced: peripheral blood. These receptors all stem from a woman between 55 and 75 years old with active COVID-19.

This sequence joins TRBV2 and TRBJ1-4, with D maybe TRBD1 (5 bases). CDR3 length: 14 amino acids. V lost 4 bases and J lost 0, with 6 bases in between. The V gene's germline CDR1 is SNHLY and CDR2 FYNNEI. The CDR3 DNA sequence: TGTGCCAGCAGTGGACAGACAACTAATGAAAAACTGTTTTTT. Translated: CASSGQTTNEKLFF.

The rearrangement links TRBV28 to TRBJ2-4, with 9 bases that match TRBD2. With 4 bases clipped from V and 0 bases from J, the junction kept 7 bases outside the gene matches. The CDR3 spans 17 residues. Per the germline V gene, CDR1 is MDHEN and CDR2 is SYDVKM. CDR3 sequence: CASSSIAGARAKNIQYF. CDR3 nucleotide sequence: TGTGCCAGCAGTTCAATAGCGGGAGCCCGAGCCAAAAACATTCAGTACTTC.

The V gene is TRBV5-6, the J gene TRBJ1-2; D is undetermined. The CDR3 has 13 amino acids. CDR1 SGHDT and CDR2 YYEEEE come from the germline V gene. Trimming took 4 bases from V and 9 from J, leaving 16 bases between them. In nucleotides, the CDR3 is TGTGCCAGCAGCCCCGGGATCGCCGTCCGCTACACCTTC. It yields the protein CASSPGIAVRYTF.

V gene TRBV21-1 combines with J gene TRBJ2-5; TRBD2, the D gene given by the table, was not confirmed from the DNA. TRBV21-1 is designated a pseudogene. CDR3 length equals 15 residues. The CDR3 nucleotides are TGTGCCAGCAGCAGCCTAGCGGGACCTCAAGAGACCCAGTACTTC. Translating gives CASSSLAGPQETQYF.

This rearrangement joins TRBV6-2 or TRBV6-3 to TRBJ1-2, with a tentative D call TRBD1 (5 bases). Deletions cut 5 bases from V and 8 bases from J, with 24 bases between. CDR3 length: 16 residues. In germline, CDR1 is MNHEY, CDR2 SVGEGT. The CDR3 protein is CASSGSRGSGVGGYTF. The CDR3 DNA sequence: TGTGCCAGCAGTGGATCGCGGGGGTCGGGAGTTGGAGGCTACACCTTC.

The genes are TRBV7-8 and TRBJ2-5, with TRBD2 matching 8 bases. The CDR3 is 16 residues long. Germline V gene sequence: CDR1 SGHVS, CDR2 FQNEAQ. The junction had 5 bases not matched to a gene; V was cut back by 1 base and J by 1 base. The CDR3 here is CASSLVPSGFQETQYF. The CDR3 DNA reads TGTGCCAGCAGCTTAGTTCCTAGCGGGTTCCAAGAGACCCAGTACTTC.

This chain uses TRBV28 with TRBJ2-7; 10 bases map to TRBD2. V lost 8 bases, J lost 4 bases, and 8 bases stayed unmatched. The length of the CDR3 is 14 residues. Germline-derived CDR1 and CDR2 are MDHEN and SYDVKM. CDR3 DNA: TGTGCCAGCTTGTCGACTAGCGGGCTTTACGAGCAGTACTTC. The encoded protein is CASLSTSGLYEQYF. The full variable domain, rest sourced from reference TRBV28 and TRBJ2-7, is DVKVTQSSRYLVKRTGEKVFLECVQDMDHENMFWYRQDPGLGLRLIYFSYDVKMKEKGDIPEGYSVSREKKERFSLILESASTNQTSMYLCASLSTSGLYEQYFGPGTRLTVT.

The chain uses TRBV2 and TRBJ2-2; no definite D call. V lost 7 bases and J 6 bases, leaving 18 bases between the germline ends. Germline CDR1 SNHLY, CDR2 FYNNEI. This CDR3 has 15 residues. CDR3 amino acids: CASTERGLQPGELFF. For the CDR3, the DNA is TGTGCCAGCACCGAAAGAGGTCTCCAACCCGGGGAGCTGTTTTTT.

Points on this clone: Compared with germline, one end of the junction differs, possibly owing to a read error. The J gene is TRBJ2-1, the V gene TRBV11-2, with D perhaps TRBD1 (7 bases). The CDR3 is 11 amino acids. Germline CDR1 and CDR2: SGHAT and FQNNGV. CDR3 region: CAGRGEAEQFF. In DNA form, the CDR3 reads TGTGCCGGCAGGGGGGAGGCTGAGCAGTTCTTC. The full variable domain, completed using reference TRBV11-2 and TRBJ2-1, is EAGVAQSPRYKIIEKRQSVAFWCNPISGHATLYWYQQILGQGPKLLIQFQNNGVVDDSQLPKDRFSAERLKGVDSTLKIQPAKLEDSAVYLCAGRGEAEQFFGPGTRLTVL.

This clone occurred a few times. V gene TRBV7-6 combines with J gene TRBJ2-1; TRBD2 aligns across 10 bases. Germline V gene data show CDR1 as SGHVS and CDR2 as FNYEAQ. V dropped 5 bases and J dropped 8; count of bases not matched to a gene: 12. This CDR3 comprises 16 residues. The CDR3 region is CASSPKGAGGLDEQFF. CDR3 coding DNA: TGTGCCAGCAGCCCAAAAGGAGCGGGAGGGCTAGATGAGCAGTTCTTC.

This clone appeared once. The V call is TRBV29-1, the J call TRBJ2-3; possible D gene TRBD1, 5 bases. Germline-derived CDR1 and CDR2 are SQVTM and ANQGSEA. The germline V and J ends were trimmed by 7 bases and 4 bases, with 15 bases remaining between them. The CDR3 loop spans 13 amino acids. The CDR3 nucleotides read TGCAGCGGGACAACCTCTGGGGCAGATACGCAGTATTTT. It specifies CSGTTSGADTQYF.